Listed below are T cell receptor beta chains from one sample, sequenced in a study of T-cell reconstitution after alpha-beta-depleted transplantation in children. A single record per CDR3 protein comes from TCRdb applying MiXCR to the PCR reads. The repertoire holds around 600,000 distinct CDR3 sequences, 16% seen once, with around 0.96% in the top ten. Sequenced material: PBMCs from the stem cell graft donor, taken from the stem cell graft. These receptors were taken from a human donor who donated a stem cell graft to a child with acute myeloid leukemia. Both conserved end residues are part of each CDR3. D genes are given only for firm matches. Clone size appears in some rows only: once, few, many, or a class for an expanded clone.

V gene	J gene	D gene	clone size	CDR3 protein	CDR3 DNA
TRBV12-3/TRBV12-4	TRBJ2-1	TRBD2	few	CASRKRGGSYNEQFF	TGTGCCAGCAGGAAGCGGGGGGGCTCCTACAATGAGCAGTTCTTC
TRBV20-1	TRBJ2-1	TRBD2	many	CSARLLAGDYNEQFF	TGCAGTGCTAGATTGTTAGCGGGGGACTACAATGAGCAGTTCTTC
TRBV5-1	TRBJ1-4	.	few	CASSLDAVTANEKLFF	TGCGCCAGCAGCTTGGACGCGGTCACCGCGAATGAAAAACTGTTTTTT
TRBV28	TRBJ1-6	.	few	CASSTWAGEAPLHF	TGTGCCAGCAGTACCTGGGCAGGGGAAGCACCCCTCCACTTT
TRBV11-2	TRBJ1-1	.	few	CASSSRSGGTAQNTEAFF	TGTGCCAGCAGCTCTCGTAGTGGGGGAACAGCCCAGAACACTGAAGCTTTCTTT
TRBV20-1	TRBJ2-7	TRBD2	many	CSARPNQAGGPREQYF	TGCAGTGCTAGACCGAATCAAGCGGGGGGGCCCCGCGAGCAGTACTTC
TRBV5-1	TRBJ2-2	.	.	CASSWGLNTGELFF	TGCGCCAGCAGCTGGGGACTCAACACCGGGGAGCTGTTTTTT
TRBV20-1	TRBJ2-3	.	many	CSAPSGTQSGTQYF	TGCAGTGCCCCGTCCGGGACCCAATCCGGTACGCAGTATTTT
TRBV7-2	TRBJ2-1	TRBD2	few	CASSTTSGVYNEQFF	TGTGCCAGCAGTACAACTAGCGGGGTCTACAATGAGCAGTTCTTC
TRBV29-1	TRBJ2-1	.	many	CSVLREVPLYNEQFF	TGCAGCGTCCTGAGGGAAGTCCCCCTCTACAATGAGCAGTTCTTC
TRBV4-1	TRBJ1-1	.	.	CASSQGGLRAGTNTEAFF	TGCGCCAGCAGCCAAGGGGGGTTACGGGCTGGGACGAACACTGAAGCTTTCTTT
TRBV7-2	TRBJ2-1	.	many	CASSPGLWGPNEQFF	TGTGCCAGCAGCCCCGGGTTATGGGGGCCCAATGAGCAGTTCTTC
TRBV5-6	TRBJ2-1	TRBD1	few	CASSFVAGGSYNEQFF	TGTGCCAGCAGCTTTGTGGCAGGGGGCTCCTACAATGAGCAGTTCTTC
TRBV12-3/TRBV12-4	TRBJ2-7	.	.	CASSLYRDEQYF	TGTGCCAGCAGTTTGTACCGGGACGAGCAGTACTTC
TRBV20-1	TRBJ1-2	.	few	CSARDYGGSDTNYGYTF	TGCAGTGCTAGAGATTATGGGGGCTCCGATACTAACTATGGCTACACCTTC